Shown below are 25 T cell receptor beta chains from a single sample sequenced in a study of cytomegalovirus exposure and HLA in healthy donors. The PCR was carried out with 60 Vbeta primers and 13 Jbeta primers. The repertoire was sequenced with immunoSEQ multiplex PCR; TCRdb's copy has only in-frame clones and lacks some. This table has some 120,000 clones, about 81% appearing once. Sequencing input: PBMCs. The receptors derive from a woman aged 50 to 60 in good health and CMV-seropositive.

CDR3 bases: TGTGCCAGCAGAACCCCCGGGATCTATGGCTACACCTTC. Translating gives CASRTPGIYGYTF. The rearrangement links TRBV6-5 to TRBJ1-2; D is unresolved. The V end lost 6 bases, the J end lost 4 bases, and 12 bases lay between the germline ends. CDR3 length: 13 amino acids. Germline values: CDR1 MNHEY, CDR2 SVGAGI.

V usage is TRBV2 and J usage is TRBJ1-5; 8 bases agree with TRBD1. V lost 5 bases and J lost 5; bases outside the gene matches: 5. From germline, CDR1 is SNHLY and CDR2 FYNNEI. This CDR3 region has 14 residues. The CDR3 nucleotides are TGTGCCAGCAGTCTACAGGGGGGGGATCAGCCCCAGCATTTT. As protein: CASSLQGGDQPQHF.

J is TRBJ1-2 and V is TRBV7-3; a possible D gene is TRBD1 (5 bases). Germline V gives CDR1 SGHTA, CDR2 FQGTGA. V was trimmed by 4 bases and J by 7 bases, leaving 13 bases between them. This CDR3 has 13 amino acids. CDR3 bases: TGTGCCAGCAGCTCGGGGGGTTTGGGTGGCTACACCTTC. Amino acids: CASSSGGLGGYTF. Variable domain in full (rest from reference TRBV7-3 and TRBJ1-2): GAGVSQTPSNKVTEKGKYVELRCDPISGHTALYWYRQSLGQGPEFLIYFQGTGAADDSGLPNDRFFAVRPEGSVSTLKIQRTERGDSAVYLCASSSGGLGGYTFGSGTRLTVV.

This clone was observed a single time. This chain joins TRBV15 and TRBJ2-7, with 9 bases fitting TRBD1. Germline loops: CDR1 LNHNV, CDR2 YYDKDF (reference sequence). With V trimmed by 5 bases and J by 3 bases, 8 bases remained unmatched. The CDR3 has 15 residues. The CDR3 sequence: CATSLTQGAGYEQYF. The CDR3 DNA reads TGTGCCACCAGCCTTACACAGGGGGCGGGCTACGAGCAGTACTTC.

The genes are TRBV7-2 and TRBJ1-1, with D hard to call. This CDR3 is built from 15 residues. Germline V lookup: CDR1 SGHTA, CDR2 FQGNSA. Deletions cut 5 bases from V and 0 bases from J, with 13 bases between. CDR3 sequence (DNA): TGTGCCAGCAGCCCCAGACAATCTATGAACACTGAAGCTTTCTTT. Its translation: CASSPRQSMNTEAFF.

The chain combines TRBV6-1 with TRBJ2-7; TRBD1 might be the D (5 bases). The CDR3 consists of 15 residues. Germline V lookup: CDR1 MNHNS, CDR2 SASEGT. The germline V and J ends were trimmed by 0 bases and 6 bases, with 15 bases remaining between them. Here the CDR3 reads CASSEARSRGAEQYF. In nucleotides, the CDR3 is TGTGCCAGCAGTGAAGCAAGGTCTAGGGGTGCCGAGCAGTACTTC.

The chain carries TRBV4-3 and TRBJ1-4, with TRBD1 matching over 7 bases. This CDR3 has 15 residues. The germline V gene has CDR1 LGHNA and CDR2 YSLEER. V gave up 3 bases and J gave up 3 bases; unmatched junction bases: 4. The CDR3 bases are TGCGCCAGCAGCCATTTCAGGGGGGCTAATGAAAAACTGTTTTTT. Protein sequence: CASSHFRGANEKLFF.

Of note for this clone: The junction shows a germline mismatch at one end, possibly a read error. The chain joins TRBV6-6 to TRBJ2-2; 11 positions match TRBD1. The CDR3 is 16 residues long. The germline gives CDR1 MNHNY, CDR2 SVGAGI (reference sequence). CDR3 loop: CASSSQDRGRTGELFF. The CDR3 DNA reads TGTGCTAGCAGTTCCCAGGACAGGGGGCGGACCGGGGAGCTGTTTTTT.

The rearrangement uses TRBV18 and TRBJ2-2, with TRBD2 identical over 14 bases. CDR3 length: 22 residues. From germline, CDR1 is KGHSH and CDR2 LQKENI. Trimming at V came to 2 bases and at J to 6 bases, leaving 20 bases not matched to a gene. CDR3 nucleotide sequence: TGTGCCAGCTCACCATGGACAGGGCGTCACGGGACTAGCGGGAGTGGGGCCGGGGAGCTGTTTTTT. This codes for CASSPWTGRHGTSGSGAGELFF. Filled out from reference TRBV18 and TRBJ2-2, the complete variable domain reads NAGVMQNPRHLVRRRGQEARLRCSPMKGHSHVYWYRQLPEEGLKFMVYLQKENIIDESGMPKERFSAEFPKEGPSILRIQQVVRGDSAAYFCASSPWTGRHGTSGSGAGELFFGEGSRLTVL.

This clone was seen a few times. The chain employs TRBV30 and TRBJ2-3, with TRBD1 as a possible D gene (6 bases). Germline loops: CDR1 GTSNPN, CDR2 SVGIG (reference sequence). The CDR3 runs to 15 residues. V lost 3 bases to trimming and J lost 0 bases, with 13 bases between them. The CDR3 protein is CAWRTFGQSTDTQYF. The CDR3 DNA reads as TGTGCCTGGAGGACATTCGGACAGAGCACAGATACGCAGTATTTT. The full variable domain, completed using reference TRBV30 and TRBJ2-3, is SQTIHQWPATLVQPVGSPLSLECTVEGTSNPNLYWYRQAAGRGLQLLFYSVGIGQISSEVPQNLSASRPQDRQFILSSKKLLLSDSGFYLCAWRTFGQSTDTQYFGPGTRLTVL.

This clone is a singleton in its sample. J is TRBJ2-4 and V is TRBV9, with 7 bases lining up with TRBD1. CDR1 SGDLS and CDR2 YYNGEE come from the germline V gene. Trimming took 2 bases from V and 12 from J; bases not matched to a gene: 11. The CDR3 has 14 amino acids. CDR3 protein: CASSVADGWDSQYF. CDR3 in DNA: TGTGCCAGCAGCGTGGCCGACGGGTGGGACAGTCAGTACTTC. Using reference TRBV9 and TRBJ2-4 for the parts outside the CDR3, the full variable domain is DSGVTQTPKHLITATGQRVTLRCSPRSGDLSVYWYQQSLDQGLQFLIQYYNGEERAKGNILERFSAQQFPDLHSELNLSSLELGDSALYFCASSVADGWDSQYFGAGTRLSVL.

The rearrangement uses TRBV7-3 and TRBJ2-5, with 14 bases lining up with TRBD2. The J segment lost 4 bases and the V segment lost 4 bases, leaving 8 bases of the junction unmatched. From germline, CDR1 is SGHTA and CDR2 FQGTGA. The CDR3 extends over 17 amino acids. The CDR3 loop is CASSSGLAGELGETQYF. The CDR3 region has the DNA TGTGCCAGCAGCTCGGGACTAGCGGGAGAGTTGGGAGAGACCCAGTACTTC. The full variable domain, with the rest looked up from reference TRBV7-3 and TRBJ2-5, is GAGVSQTPSNKVTEKGKYVELRCDPISGHTALYWYRQSLGQGPEFLIYFQGTGAADDSGLPNDRFFAVRPEGSVSTLKIQRTERGDSAVYLCASSSGLAGELGETQYFGPGTRLLVL.

CDR3 bases: TGCGCCAGCAGTGACGGGGGGGGAAGGTCAGATACGCAGTATTTT. Its translation is CASSDGGGRSDTQYF. This chain connects TRBV10-2 to TRBJ2-3; 8 bases line up with TRBD2. The CDR3 totals 15 residues. CDR1 WSHSY and CDR2 SAAADI come from the germline V gene. V lost 3 bases and J lost 4; bases outside the gene matches: 6.

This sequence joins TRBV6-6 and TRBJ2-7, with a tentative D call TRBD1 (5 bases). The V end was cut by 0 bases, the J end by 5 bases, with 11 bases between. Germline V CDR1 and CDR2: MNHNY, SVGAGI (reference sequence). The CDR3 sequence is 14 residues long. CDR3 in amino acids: CASSYSWGKDEQYF. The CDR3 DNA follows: TGTGCCAGCAGTTACTCGTGGGGCAAAGACGAGCAGTACTTC.

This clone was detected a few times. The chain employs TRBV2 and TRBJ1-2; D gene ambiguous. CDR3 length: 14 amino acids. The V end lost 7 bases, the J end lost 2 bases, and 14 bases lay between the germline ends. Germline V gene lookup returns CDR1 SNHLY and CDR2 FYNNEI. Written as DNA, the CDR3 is TGTGCCAGCACCTCTACTTCGAGGAACTATGGCTACACCTTC. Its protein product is CASTSTSRNYGYTF. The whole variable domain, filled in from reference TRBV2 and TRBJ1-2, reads EPEVTQTPSHQVTQMGQEVILRCVPISNHLYFYWYRQILGQKVEFLVSFYNNEISEKSEIFDDQFSVERPDGSNFTLKIRSTKLEDSAMYFCASTSTSRNYGYTFGSGTRLTVV.

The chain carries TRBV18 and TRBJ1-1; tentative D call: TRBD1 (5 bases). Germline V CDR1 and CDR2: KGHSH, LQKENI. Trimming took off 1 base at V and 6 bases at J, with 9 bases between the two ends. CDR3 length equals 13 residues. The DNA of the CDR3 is TGTGCCAGCTCACCACAGGGGTTTGCTGAAGCTTTCTTT. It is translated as CASSPQGFAEAFF.

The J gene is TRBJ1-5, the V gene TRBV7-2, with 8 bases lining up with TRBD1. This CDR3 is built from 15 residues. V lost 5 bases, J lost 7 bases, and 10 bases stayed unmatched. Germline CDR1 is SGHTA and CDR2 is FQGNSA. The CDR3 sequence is CASSRDRGGDQPQHF. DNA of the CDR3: TGTGCCAGCAGCCGAGACAGGGGCGGGGACCAGCCCCAGCATTTT.

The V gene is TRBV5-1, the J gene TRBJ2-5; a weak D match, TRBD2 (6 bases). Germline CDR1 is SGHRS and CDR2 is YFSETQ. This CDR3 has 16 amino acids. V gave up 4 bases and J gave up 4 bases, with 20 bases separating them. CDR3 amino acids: CASSPSNAGLLETQYF. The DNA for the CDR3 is TGCGCCAGCAGCCCCTCCAACGCGGGACTTTTAGAGACCCAGTACTTC.

As DNA, the CDR3 is TGTGCCAGCAGCTTGGGGAATAGCGGGGGGACCTACAATGAGCAGTTCTTC. Translation gives CASSLGNSGGTYNEQFF. This chain uses TRBV5-4 with TRBJ2-1, with 10 bases fitting TRBD2. The CDR3 spans 17 residues. The germline CDR1 and CDR2 sequences are SGHNT and YYREEE (reference sequence). After removal of 0 bases from V and 2 bases from J, the junction contained 5 bases not matched to a gene.

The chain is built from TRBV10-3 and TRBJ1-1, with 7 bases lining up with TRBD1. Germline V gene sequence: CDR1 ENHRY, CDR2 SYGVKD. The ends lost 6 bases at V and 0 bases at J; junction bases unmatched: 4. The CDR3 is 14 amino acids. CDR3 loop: CAIRGQSMNTEAFF. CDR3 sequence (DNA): TGTGCCATCAGGGGACAGTCTATGAACACTGAAGCTTTCTTT.

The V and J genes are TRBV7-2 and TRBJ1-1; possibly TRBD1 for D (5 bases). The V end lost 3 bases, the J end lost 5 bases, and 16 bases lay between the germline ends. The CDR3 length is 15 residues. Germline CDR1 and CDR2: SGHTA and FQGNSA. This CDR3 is CASSLGGGLGTEAFF. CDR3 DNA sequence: TGTGCCAGCAGCTTGGGGGGGGGACTTGGGACTGAAGCTTTCTTT.

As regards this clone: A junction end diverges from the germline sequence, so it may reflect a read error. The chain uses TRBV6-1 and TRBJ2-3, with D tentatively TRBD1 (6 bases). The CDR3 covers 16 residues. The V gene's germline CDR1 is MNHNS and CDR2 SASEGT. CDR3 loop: CASSELPQGLAATLAF. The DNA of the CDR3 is TGTGCCAGCAGTGAACTCCCCCAGGGGCTAGCTGCTACCCTCGCTTTT.

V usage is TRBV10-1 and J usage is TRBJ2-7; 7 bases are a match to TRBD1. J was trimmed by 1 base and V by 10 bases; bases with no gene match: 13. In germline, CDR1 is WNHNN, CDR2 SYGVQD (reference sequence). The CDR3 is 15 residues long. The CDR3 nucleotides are TGCGCCACCGCGAGACAGGGTAAAAATTCCTACGAGCAGTACTTC. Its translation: CATARQGKNSYEQYF.

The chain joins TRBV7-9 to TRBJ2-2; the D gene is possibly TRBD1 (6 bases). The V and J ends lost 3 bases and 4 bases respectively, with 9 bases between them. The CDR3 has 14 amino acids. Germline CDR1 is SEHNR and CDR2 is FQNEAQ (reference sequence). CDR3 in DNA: TGTGCCAGCAGCTTCCAGGGGTTCACCGGGGAGCTGTTTTTT. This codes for CASSFQGFTGELFF.

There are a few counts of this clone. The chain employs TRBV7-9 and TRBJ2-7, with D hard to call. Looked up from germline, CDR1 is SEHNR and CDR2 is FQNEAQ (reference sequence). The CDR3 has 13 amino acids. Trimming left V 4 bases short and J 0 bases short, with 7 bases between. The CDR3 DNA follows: TGTGCCAGCAGCTCCCCCCTCTCCTACGAGCAGTACTTC. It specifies CASSSPLSYEQYF.